The source of this T cell receptor beta chain is a study of OX40 agonist ivuxolimab in advanced cancers. Looking at the study overall: Earlier treatment with anti-PD-1, anti-PD-L1 or anti-CTLA-4 was permitted, and under 50% had received some.

A history of autoimmune disease or systemic immunosuppression excluded patients. CDR1 is LNHDA, CDR2 SQIVND, per germline (reference sequence). The CDR3 covers 14 residues. With 6 bases clipped from V and 1 base from J, the junction kept 3 bases outside the gene matches. Assay: immunoSEQ multiplex PCR; the TCRdb copy retains only in-frame clones and omits some. The sample lists approximately 92,000 clones; 90% to 97% were seen once. Sample: CD4+ or CD8+ T cells sorted from blood, taken in a trial of the OX40 agonist ivuxolimab. This TCR was sampled from an adult with an advanced solid tumor such as melanoma, head and neck, liver or kidney cancer. The chain employs TRBV19 and TRBJ2-5; 9 bases align to TRBD2. The CDR3 coding sequence is TGTGCCAGTAGGGGGCGGGGGGGCCAAGAGACCCAGTACTTC. This sequence encodes CASRGRGGQETQYF.